This T cell receptor beta chain derives from a study of beta chain features in type 1 diabetes (dated by TCRdb to the late 2010s). Describing the broader study: Mean age, gender distribution, total cell number and subset yield were not different between patients and healthy donors. A total of roughly 98,000,000 sorted cells were examined across all samples, and RNA yield correlated strongly with the number of cells per subset. The study compared TCRB repertoires of sorted circulating CD4+ T cell subsets between recently diagnosed type 1 diabetes patients and matched healthy donors. Whereas all 30 or so donors provided naive and central memory subsets, regulatory and stem cell-like memory subsets were isolated from just 8 patients and roughly eight healthy donors.

The entire isolated RNA was reverse transcribed using the High Capacity cDNA Reverse Transcription Kit, and thus expressed TCRB transcripts were sequenced. Naive, central memory and regulatory T cell samples underwent deep immunoSEQ sequencing, averaging roughly 3.3 million total reads per sample. Sorted cells were lysed in RLT buffer and RNA was extracted with DNase-treated RNeasy Micro or Mini kits, depending on cell number. To prevent cross-contamination, each cell subset was processed individually, whereas patient and healthy donor samples were processed jointly. The immunoSEQ multiplex PCR was used to amplify TCRB sequences from cDNA, yielding 87-bp fragments that span the CDR3 region. Amplicons were sequenced on the Illumina HiSeq platform. The paper's data handling went like this. PCR bias was corrected computationally using synthetic template baselines, and reads within Hamming distance 2 were collapsed, with unmergeable singletons discarded. Reads were aligned against IMGT so that V, D and J genes, CDR3 length and insertions or deletions at six rearrangement sites could be assigned. Within each subset, clonotype counts were normalized to sorted cell number, after which true diversity and Gini coefficients were computed with the tcR R package. Repertoire sharing was quantified using the overlap coefficient calculated on TCRB nucleotide sequences. TCRdb took this table from immuneACCESS and kept in-frame rearrangements with V and J called. Such tables lack part of the clones; where checked against another copy, unresolved V genes explain under half of the gap, and the rest is unexplained. The V and J calls and clone size come from that table; D and trimming were worked out from the DNA. For this sample the table gives under 150,000 clones, of which 9% were detected only once. Jointly, the top ten make up around 0.75% of the sample.

On this clone itself: Its antigen is currently not known. Base qualities are not provided; no much larger clone lies one nucleotide away.

Overall study outcomes, separate from this receptor: The naive, central memory and regulatory TCRB repertoires appeared to resemble one another more closely among patients than among healthy donors. Only small numbers of individuals were included in the HLA sub-analyses, which left unresolved whether HLA type had any influence on TCRB rearrangement. Because cDNA was sequenced instead of genomic DNA, highly expressing activated cells could be over-represented, though the groups showed no difference in activation or CD3 levels. At VDJ recombination sites, type 1 diabetes patients had fewer insertions and more deleted nucleotides, which implies abnormalities in thymic rearrangement. In all four CD4+ subsets, TCRB CDR3 length was moderately but significantly shorter in type 1 diabetes patients. Shorter templates might have been favored by PCR, but patient and control samples were amplified and corrected together, so both groups would have been affected equally by any skew.

A single peripheral blood draw of 95 to 150 mL on average was collected from each donor into heparinised tubes. Naive, central memory, regulatory and stem cell-like memory CD4+ T cells were sorted on a BD FACSAria II using a panel including CD45RO, CCR7, CD25, CD127, CD95 and CD27. Purity was above 98% for every sorted population. PBMCs were isolated immediately by Lymphoprep density gradient centrifugation and stained directly without culture. So that batch effects would be minimized, each experiment stained and sorted samples in pairs, pairing one healthy donor with one patient. The sample was central memory CD4+ T cells from blood. The receptor was derived from a man younger than 40 with type 1 diabetes.

The nucleotides read TGTGCCTGGAGTAGCCTAGCGCCGCAGTATTTT. This translates into CAWSSLAPQYF. The V and J segments used are TRBV30 and TRBJ2-3; TRBD2 is a weak D gene call, 6 bases matching. The germline V gene (reference sequence) specifies GTSNPN as CDR1 and SVGIG as CDR2. The junction shows trimming of 2 bases on V and 10 bases on J, plus 10 bases between the germline ends. Spanning cysteine to phenylalanine, the CDR3 consists of 11 amino acids. The retained sequence is limited to the CDR3, 33 bases, with the frame set at the first base.